This TCR beta chain was obtained from a study of blood T cells in healthy people across ages. A note on this clonotype: Its antigen remains unknown.

Primers used in a second PCR of about 7 to 12 cycles were a sample-barcoded 5' primer and a J-beta primer mix. TCRdb reprocessed the 5' RACE reads with MiXCR, giving one entry per CDR3 protein. The repertoire holds about 760,000 distinct CDR3 sequences, with 56% as singletons. This CDR3 has 17 residues. The V gene end was trimmed by 4 bases and the J gene end by 7 bases; junction bases not matched to a gene: 12. Per the germline V gene, CDR1 is PRHDT and CDR2 is FYEKMQ (reference sequence). Study outcomes and limitations: Older individuals had lower TCR beta diversity per million T cells (the decline was roughly linear).

The TCR originated in a man aged 35-49 years in good health. Material: blood. This chain joins TRBV13 and TRBJ2-1, with 11 positions matching TRBD2. The CDR3 bases are TGTGCCAGCAGCTCCAACCCTTTAGCGGGGGGGCTAAATGAGCAGTTCTTC. It specifies CASSSNPLAGGLNEQFF.